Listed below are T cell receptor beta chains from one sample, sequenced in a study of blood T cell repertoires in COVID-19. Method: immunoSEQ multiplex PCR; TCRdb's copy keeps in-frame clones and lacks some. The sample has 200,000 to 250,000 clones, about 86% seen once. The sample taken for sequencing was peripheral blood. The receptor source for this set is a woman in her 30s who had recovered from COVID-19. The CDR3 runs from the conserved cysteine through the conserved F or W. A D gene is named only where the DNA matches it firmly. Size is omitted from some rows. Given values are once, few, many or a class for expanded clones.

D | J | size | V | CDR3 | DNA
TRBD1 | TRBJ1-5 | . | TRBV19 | CASSWAGGIVNQPQHF | TGTGCCAGTAGTTGGGCAGGGGGAATTGTCAATCAGCCCCAGCATTTT
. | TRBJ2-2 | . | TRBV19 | CASSIFGQNTGELFF | TGTGCCAGTAGTATCTTCGGACAGAACACCGGGGAGCTGTTTTTT
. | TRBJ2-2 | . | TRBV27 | CASSWDTDTGELFF | TGTGCCAGCAGTTGGGACACCGACACCGGGGAGCTGTTTTTT
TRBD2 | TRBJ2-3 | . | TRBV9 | CASSDEAGVVDTQYF | TGTGCCAGCAGCGACGAAGCGGGAGTGGTAGATACGCAGTATTTT
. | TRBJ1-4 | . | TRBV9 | CASSPEGSREKLFF | TGTGCCAGCAGCCCCGAGGGCAGCCGAGAAAAACTGTTTTTT
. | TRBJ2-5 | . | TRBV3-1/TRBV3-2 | CASSQEVDYKIKTQYF | TGTGCCAGCAGCCAAGAGGTCGACTATAAAATAAAGACCCAGTACTTC
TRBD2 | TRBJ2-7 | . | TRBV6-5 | CAARVTGRIYEQYF | TGTGCCGCACGGGTTACCGGGAGGATTTACGAGCAGTACTTC
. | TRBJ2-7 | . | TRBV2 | CASSEAQGSHF | TGTGCCAGCAGTGAAGCTCAGGGAAGTCACTTC
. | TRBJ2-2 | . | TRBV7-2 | CASSRAPNTGELFF | TGTGCCAGCAGCCGCGCCCCGAACACCGGGGAGCTGTTTTTT
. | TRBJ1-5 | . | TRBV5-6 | CASRKQGSNQPQHF | TGTGCCAGCAGGAAACAGGGTAGCAATCAGCCCCAGCATTTT
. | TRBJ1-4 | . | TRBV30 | CAWSHGGGEKLFF | TGTGCCTGGAGTCATGGGGGGGGTGAAAAACTGTTTTTT
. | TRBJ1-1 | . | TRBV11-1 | CASRYRAGNTEAFF | TGTGCCAGCAGGTACAGGGCAGGGAACACTGAAGCTTTCTTT
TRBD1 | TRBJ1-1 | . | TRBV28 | CASTPGGYNIGTEAFF | TGTGCCAGCACCCCAGGGGGATATAATATAGGCACTGAAGCTTTCTTT
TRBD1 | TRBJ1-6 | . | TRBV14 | CASSRGQGVNSPLHF | TGTGCCAGCAGCAGAGGACAGGGCGTGAATTCACCCCTCCACTTT
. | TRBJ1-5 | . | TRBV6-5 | CASSPGSGNQPQHF | TGTGCCAGCAGTCCAGGGTCAGGCAATCAGCCCCAGCATTTT
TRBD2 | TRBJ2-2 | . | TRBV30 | CAWSGLAGANTGELFF | TGTGCCTGGAGTGGACTAGCGGGAGCGAACACCGGGGAGCTGTTTTTT
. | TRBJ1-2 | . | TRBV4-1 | CASSQAQGVFAYTF | TGCGCCAGCAGCCAAGCACAGGGTGTTTTTGCCTACACCTTC
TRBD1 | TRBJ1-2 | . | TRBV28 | CASSDPPTGGEGYTF | TGTGCCAGCAGTGACCCACCGACAGGGGGCGAAGGCTACACCTTC
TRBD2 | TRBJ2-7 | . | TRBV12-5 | CASGLVIPELAGVDYEQYF | TGTGCTAGTGGTTTGGTAATCCCGGAGCTAGCGGGAGTTGACTACGAGCAGTACTTC
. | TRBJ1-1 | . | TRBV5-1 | CASSLGQVVNTEAFF | TGCGCCAGCAGCTTGGGACAGGTTGTGAACACTGAAGCTTTCTTT
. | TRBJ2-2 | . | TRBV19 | CASSLALRTGELFF | TGTGCCAGTAGCCTAGCTTTGCGCACCGGGGAGCTGTTTTTT
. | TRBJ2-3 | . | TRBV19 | CASKQGRSGLDTQYF | TGTGCCTCCAAACAGGGGAGGAGTGGATTAGATACGCAGTATTTT
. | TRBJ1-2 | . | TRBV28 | CASSPGGGGGYGYTF | TGTGCCAGCAGTCCGGGTGGCGGGGGAGGCTATGGCTACACCTTC
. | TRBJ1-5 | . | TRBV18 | CASSPVEDQPQHF | TGTGCCAGCTCACCAGTGGAGGATCAGCCCCAGCATTTT
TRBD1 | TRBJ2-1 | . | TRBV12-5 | CASETGTGGDFKRFF | TGTGCTAGCGAAACCGGGACAGGGGGCGATTTTAAGCGGTTCTTC
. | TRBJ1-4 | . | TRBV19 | CASSIDYSRNEKLFF | TGTGCCAGTAGTATAGATTACAGCCGGAATGAAAAACTGTTTTTT
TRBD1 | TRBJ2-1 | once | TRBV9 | CASSIGDRGNNEQFF | TGTGCCAGCAGTATAGGGGACAGGGGAAACAATGAGCAGTTCTTC
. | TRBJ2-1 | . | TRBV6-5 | CASSVPGHLYNEQFF | TGTGCCAGCAGCGTCCCGGGACACTTATACAATGAGCAGTTCTTC
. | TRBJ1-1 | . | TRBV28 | CASRPWGDRDTEAFF | TGTGCCAGCAGACCCTGGGGAGATCGGGACACTGAAGCTTTCTTT
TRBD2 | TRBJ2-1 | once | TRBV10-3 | CAIRAGGINEQFF | TGTGCCATCAGGGCGGGAGGGATCAATGAGCAGTTCTTC
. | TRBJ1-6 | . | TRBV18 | CASSPDRNSPLHF | TGTGCCAGCTCACCAGACAGGAATTCACCCCTCCACTTT
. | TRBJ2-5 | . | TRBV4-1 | CASSQEPQDEWETQYF | TGCGCCAGCAGCCAGGAGCCACAGGACGAGTGGGAGACCCAGTACTTC
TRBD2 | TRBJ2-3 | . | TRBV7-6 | CASSSRAGVTDTQYF | TGTGCCAGCAGCTCTCGAGCGGGAGTGACAGATACGCAGTATTTT
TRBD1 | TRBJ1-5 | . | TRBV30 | CAWRSGTGLSSPQPQHF | TGTGCCTGGAGATCCGGGACAGGCTTGTCTAGCCCCCAGCCCCAGCATTTT
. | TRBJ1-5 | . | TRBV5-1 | CASSLGGVGGNQPQHF | TGCGCCAGCAGCTTAGGAGGGGTCGGCGGCAATCAGCCCCAGCATTTT
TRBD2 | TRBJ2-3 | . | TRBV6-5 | CASSYPAGGGDTQYF | TGTGCCAGCAGTTACCCAGCGGGAGGAGGGGATACGCAGTATTTT
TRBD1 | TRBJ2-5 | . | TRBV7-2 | CASSLAGTGEETQYF | TGTGCCAGCAGCTTAGCGGGTACAGGGGAAGAGACCCAGTACTTC
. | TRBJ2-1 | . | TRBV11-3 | CASSERTHPGEQFF | TGTGCCAGCAGCGAACGGACTCACCCGGGTGAGCAGTTCTTC
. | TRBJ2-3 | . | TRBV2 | CASMGRQTPSTDTQYF | TGTGCCAGCATGGGCCGACAGACACCTAGCACAGATACGCAGTATTTT
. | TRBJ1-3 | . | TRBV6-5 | CASSYSRGGNTIYF | TGTGCCAGCAGTTACTCAAGGGGTGGAAACACCATATATTTT
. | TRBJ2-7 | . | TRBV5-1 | CASSSGGQRSYEQYF | TGCGCCAGCAGCTCGGGGGGCCAAAGATCCTACGAGCAGTACTTC
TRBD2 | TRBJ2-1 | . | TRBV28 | CASSFLVTSGRISYNEQFF | TGTGCCAGCAGTTTCTTGGTGACTAGCGGGAGAATTTCCTACAATGAGCAGTTCTTC
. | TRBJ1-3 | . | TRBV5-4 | CASSQKTQGSGNTIYF | TGTGCCAGCAGTCAGAAAACACAGGGCTCTGGAAACACCATATATTTT
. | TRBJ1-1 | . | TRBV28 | CASSLGRTVEAFF | TGTGCCAGCAGTTTAGGTCGGACAGTCGAAGCTTTCTTT
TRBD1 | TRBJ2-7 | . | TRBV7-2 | CASSSGQGIESYEQYF | TGTGCCAGCAGCTCGGGACAGGGGATTGAATCCTACGAGCAGTACTTC
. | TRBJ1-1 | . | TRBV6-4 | CASSDEWNTEAFF | TGTGCCAGCAGTGACGAGTGGAACACTGAAGCTTTCTTT
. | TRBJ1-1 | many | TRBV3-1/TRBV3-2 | CASRQGIGMNTEAFF | TGTGCCAGCAGGCAAGGAATCGGGATGAACACTGAAGCTTTCTTT
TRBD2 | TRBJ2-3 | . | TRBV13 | CASSLWTSGSLDADTQYF | TGTGCCAGCAGCTTATGGACTAGCGGGAGTTTGGATGCAGATACGCAGTATTTT
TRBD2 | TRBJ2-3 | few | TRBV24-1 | CATSDRNGGEGGTDTQYF | TGTGCCACCAGTGATCGAAATGGCGGGGAGGGCGGCACAGATACGCAGTATTTT
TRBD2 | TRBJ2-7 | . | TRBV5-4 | CASSLSVLSGRPTYEQYF | TGTGCCAGCAGCTTAAGTGTCCTTAGCGGGCGGCCTACCTACGAGCAGTACTTC
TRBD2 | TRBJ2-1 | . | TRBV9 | CASSPPGGRADNEQFF | TGTGCCAGCAGCCCCCCGGGAGGGCGGGCAGACAATGAGCAGTTCTTC
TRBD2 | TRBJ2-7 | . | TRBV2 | CASSPLAGGSYEQYF | TGTGCCAGCAGCCCTCTAGCGGGAGGGAGCTACGAGCAGTACTTC
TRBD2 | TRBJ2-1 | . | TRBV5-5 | CASTSSGLAVLNEQFF | TGTGCCAGCACCTCATCCGGACTAGCGGTACTCAATGAGCAGTTCTTC
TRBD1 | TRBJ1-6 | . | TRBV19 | CASRDRGSYNSPLHF | TGTGCCAGCCGGGACAGGGGGTCATATAATTCACCCCTCCACTTT
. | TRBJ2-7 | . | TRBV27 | CASRTNYHYEQYF | TGTGCCAGCAGGACTAACTACCACTACGAGCAGTACTTC
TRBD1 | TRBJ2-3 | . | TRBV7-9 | CASSFPRDSRPDTQYF | TGTGCCAGCAGCTTCCCCCGGGACAGCCGGCCAGATACGCAGTATTTT
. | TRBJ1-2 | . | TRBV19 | CASTPNPTGYGYTF | TGTGCCAGTACCCCAAACCCAACAGGGTATGGCTACACCTTC
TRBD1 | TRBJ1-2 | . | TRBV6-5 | CASSYSLGQPYGYTF | TGTGCCAGCAGTTACTCACTGGGACAGCCCTATGGCTACACCTTC